The 10 T cell receptor beta chains in this list originate from one sample, sequenced in a study of early T cells in non-severe SARS-CoV-2 infection. Using its own MiXCR run on the 5' RACE reads, TCRdb lists one record per CDR3 protein. The sample holds about 37,000 distinct CDR3 sequences, about 5.3% seen once. The sequencing sample was made of whole blood. These receptors came from an adult who was a healthcare worker with PCR-confirmed SARS-CoV-2 infection or an uninfected control (not recorded which).

Many counts were recorded for this clonotype. The rearrangement joins TRBV5-4 to TRBJ2-3; D ambiguous. The V end was cut by 4 bases, the J end by 4 bases, with 13 bases between. There are 14 residues in the CDR3. Germline V lookup: CDR1 SGHNT, CDR2 YYREEE (reference sequence). The CDR3 DNA reads TGTGCCAGCAGCCAGCCCGGAAGGGCAGATACGCAGTATTTT. Translated: CASSQPGRADTQYF.

In this sample, this clonotype turned up many times. The chain is built from TRBV30 and TRBJ1-1; no clear D. There are 11 residues in the CDR3. Germline V CDR1 and CDR2: GTSNPN, SVGIG (reference sequence). Trimming stripped 0 bases from V and 5 bases from J, with 4 bases between. This CDR3 is CAWSVTTEAFF. As DNA, the CDR3 is TGTGCCTGGAGTGTAACAACTGAAGCTTTCTTT.

This clonotype was found many times. V is TRBV20-1 and J is TRBJ2-7; D might be TRBD2 (6 bases). The V gene lost 4 bases and the J gene lost 1 base, with 11 bases spanning the gap. CDR3 length equals 13 residues. The germline V gene encodes CDR1 DFQATT and CDR2 SNEGSKA (reference sequence). CDR3 protein: CSAIRETSYEQYF. The CDR3 nucleotides are TGCAGTGCTATCCGGGAGACGTCCTACGAGCAGTACTTC.

This clonotype has ten or more counts. V usage is TRBV29-1 and J usage is TRBJ2-1, with no clear D. V was cut by 4 bases and J by 7 bases, with 14 bases left in between. CDR3 length equals 13 residues. Per the germline V gene, CDR1 is SQVTM and CDR2 is ANQGSEA. CDR3 coding DNA: TGCAGCGTTGTATCTTGGCAGAGGAATGAGCAGTTCTTC. Protein product: CSVVSWQRNEQFF.

The chain combines TRBV6-2 or TRBV6-3 with TRBJ2-5; D is possibly TRBD2 (7 bases). Germline CDR1 is MNHEY and CDR2 is SVGEGT. The CDR3 has 13 residues. Trimming pared 6 bases from V and 5 bases from J, leaving 13 bases between. CDR3 amino acids: CASSPGGPETQYF. The CDR3 DNA is TGTGCCAGCAGCCCCGGGGGGCCGGAGACCCAGTACTTC.

In its sample, this clonotype was seen many times. The chain couples TRBV20-1 to TRBJ1-1; no definite D call. CDR1 DFQATT and CDR2 SNEGSKA come from the germline V gene (reference sequence). This CDR3 has 13 residues. V dropped 1 base and J dropped 6 bases, with 12 bases sitting between them. The CDR3 reads CSARAQAGAEAFF. CDR3 DNA sequence: TGCAGTGCTAGAGCGCAGGCGGGCGCTGAAGCTTTCTTT.

This clonotype has a handful of counts. The V call is TRBV12-3 or TRBV12-4, the J call TRBJ1-1; the D gene is possibly TRBD1 (6 bases). The CDR3 consists of 13 residues. Trimming took 3 bases from V and 8 from J, leaving 13 bases between them. The DNA of the CDR3 is TGTGCCAGCAGTTTTCAGGGGCCCTCCGAAGCTTTCTTT. Encoded protein: CASSFQGPSEAFF.

This clonotype was counted at least ten times. The chain couples TRBV6-2 or TRBV6-3 to TRBJ1-2, with D perhaps matching TRBD1 (6 bases). Trimming left V 5 bases short and J 4 bases short, with 14 bases between. This CDR3 has 14 amino acids. The germline gives CDR1 MNHEY, CDR2 SVGEGT. CDR3 sequence: CASSPGAIGYGYTF. The DNA for the CDR3 is TGTGCCAGCAGTCCGGGGGCGATCGGCTATGGCTACACCTTC.

In this sample, this clonotype turned up many times. This chain connects TRBV20-1 to TRBJ1-2, with a possible D match to TRBD1 (6 bases). This CDR3 contains 12 residues. Trimming cost V 5 bases and J 4 bases, with 11 bases left between them. CDR1 DFQATT and CDR2 SNEGSKA come from the germline V gene (reference sequence). CDR3 nucleotides: TGCAGTGCTCGGACAGCGAGCTATGGCTACACCTTC. It is translated as CSARTASYGYTF.

In this sample, this clonotype turned up many times. The chain is built from TRBV6-6 and TRBJ2-5, with unresolved D. The CDR3 runs to 14 residues. V was cut by 0 bases and J by 2 bases, with 7 bases left in between. Per the germline V gene, CDR1 is MNHNY and CDR2 is SVGAGI (reference sequence). This CDR3 is CASSYSGRQETQYF. CDR3 DNA: TGTGCCAGCAGTTACTCTGGCAGACAAGAGACCCAGTACTTC.